This TCR beta chain stems from a study of human T cells and chemical hapten exposure. Time point described: patch test 1, 2 weeks after DPC sensitization. Treatment noted: therapeutic diphenylcyclopropenone sensitization with weekly scalp DPC. Only after blood had been drawn was each patch test applied. This CDR3 comprises 13 residues. The V end lost 5 bases, the J end lost 4 bases, and 11 bases lay between the germline ends. Germline V gives CDR1 KGHSH, CDR2 LQKENI. TCRdb independently ran MiXCR on the RACE reads; one entry per CDR3 protein. The sample lists roughly 180,000 distinct CDR3 sequences, 14% occurring once. This clonotype was recorded a few times.

Sequencing used whole blood, obtained in connection with sensitization to the hapten diphenylcyclopropenone (DPC). The TCR comes from a woman aged 25 to 45 with alopecia areata. Some clones in this sample may be carry-over from other donors' samples. The rearrangement uses TRBV18 and TRBJ2-5; no reliable D call. CDR3 loop: CASSRNKGETQYF. CDR3 DNA sequence: TGTGCCAGCTCAAGGAACAAAGGAGAGACCCAGTACTTC.